Below are 29 T cell receptor beta chains sequenced from a single sample in a study of CXCR3-negative and CXCR3-positive naive CD8 T cells. Libraries were UMI-labeled 5' RACE TRB cDNA. TCRdb reprocessed the 5' RACE reads, with one entry per CDR3 protein and no DNA. The sample's table shows 45,000 to 65,000 distinct CDR3 sequences. Sequences were obtained from memory CD8+ T cells from blood. The receptors originated from a human donor in good health. Some clones in this sample may be carry-over from other donors' samples.

The chain uses TRBV6-2 or TRBV6-3 and TRBJ2-3; there is no DNA to check the TCRdb D call of TRBD1. The CDR3 covers 16 residues. Looked up from germline, CDR1 is MNHEY and CDR2 is SVGEGT. CDR3: CASRPLGGGNTDTQYF.

The rearrangement joins TRBV15 to TRBJ2-7; the D call from TCRdb, TRBD1, cannot be confirmed without DNA. The V gene's germline CDR1 is LNHNV and CDR2 YYDKDF (reference sequence). The length of the CDR3 is 14 residues. CDR3 sequence reads: CATLEDRGFYEQYF.

The chain has TRBV9 and TRBJ2-1; the D gene TCRdb calls, TRBD1, cannot be checked with no DNA. The CDR3 consists of 18 residues. The germline gives CDR1 SGDLS, CDR2 YYNGEE. CDR3 sequence: CASIDRDRGFSSYNEQFF.

This chain connects TRBV7-6 to TRBJ2-7; TCRdb selects TRBD2, and the lack of DNA leaves this call unchecked. The CDR3 runs to 16 residues. Germline values: CDR1 SGHVS, CDR2 FNYEAQ. CDR3 sequence reads: CASSLNRDYPSYEQYF.

V usage is TRBV29-1 and J usage is TRBJ2-1; the D call from TCRdb, TRBD2, cannot be confirmed without DNA. Germline V gives CDR1 SQVTM, CDR2 ANQGSEA. The CDR3 has 13 residues. This CDR3 is CSVAGLGYNEQFF.

This chain links TRBV7-2 with TRBJ1-5. Germline V gene sequence: CDR1 SGHTA, CDR2 FQGNSA. This CDR3 comprises 12 residues. This CDR3 reads CASSFAGQPQHF.

This chain links TRBV5-1 with TRBJ2-7; no DNA is available, so the TRBD1 call from TCRdb remains unchecked. This CDR3 has 14 residues. CDR1 is SGHRS, CDR2 YFSETQ, per germline. The CDR3 sequence is CASSLSSGVYEQYF.

The chain uses TRBV6-2 or TRBV6-3 and TRBJ2-2; TCRdb calls TRBD1, which cannot be checked without DNA. The CDR3 is made up of 16 amino acids. Looked up from germline, CDR1 is MNHEY and CDR2 is SVGEGT. CDR3 sequence: CASSYSIGGLIGELFF.

V and J are TRBV7-9 and TRBJ2-1; without DNA, the TCRdb call of TRBD1 cannot be checked. The CDR3 is 13 residues long. CDR1 and CDR2 (germline): SEHNR, FQNEAQ (reference sequence). The CDR3 loop is CASSSPGYNEQFF.

The rearrangement links TRBV6-5 to TRBJ2-3. From germline, CDR1 is MNHEY and CDR2 SVGAGI. The CDR3 runs 13 residues. The CDR3 here is CASSLSYTDTQYF.

The genes are TRBV7-2 and TRBJ2-7; TCRdb proposes TRBD2, but this gene call is untestable without DNA. CDR1 and CDR2 (germline): SGHTA, FQGNSA. CDR3 length: 18 residues. The chain's CDR3 is CASSADRLGLAGSYEQYF. Looking up the rest from reference TRBV7-2 and TRBJ2-7 gives the full variable domain: GAGVSQSPSNKVTEKGKDVELRCDPISGHTALYWYRQSLGQGLEFLIYFQGNSAPDKSGLPSDRFSAERTGGSVSTLTIQRTQQEDSAVYLCASSADRLGLAGSYEQYFGPGTRLTVT.

The genes are TRBV27 and TRBJ2-7. Germline V gives CDR1 MNHEY, CDR2 SMNVEV (reference sequence). The CDR3 covers 12 residues. CDR3 residues: CASSLSGYEQYF.

The chain has TRBV15 and TRBJ2-7; TCRdb's D call of TRBD1 is untestable without DNA. CDR1 is LNHNV, CDR2 YYDKDF, per germline (reference sequence). The CDR3 contains 13 residues. CDR3 sequence reads: CATADRTGDEQYF.

The chain joins TRBV10-3 to TRBJ1-1. The germline gives CDR1 ENHRY, CDR2 SYGVKD. This CDR3 comprises 15 residues. The CDR3: CATTESIQANTEAFF.

The rearrangement links TRBV19 to TRBJ2-5; checking the TCRdb D call of TRBD2 is not possible without DNA. The CDR3 runs 13 residues. CDR1 is LNHDA and CDR2 is SQIVND in the germline V gene (reference sequence). CDR3 sequence: CASRRPSEETQYF.

The chain links TRBV29-1 to TRBJ2-5; checking the TCRdb D call of TRBD2 is not possible without DNA. The CDR3 has 14 amino acids. CDR1 and CDR2 (germline): SQVTM, ANQGSEA. This CDR3 reads CSVWLAGVQETQYF. The entire variable domain, with the rest obtained from reference TRBV29-1 and TRBJ2-5, is as follows: SAVISQKPSRDICQRGTSLTIQCQVDSQVTMMFWYRQQPGQSLTLIATANQGSEATYESGFVIDKFPISRPNLTFSTLTVSNMSPEDSSIYLCSVWLAGVQETQYFGPGTRLLVL.

V usage is TRBV29-1 and J usage is TRBJ2-1; checking the TCRdb D call of TRBD1 is not possible without DNA. The V gene's germline CDR1 is SQVTM and CDR2 ANQGSEA. The CDR3 totals 13 residues. CDR3 region: CSVGTGENNEQFF.

This sequence joins TRBV28 and TRBJ2-5; no DNA is available, so the TRBD2 call from TCRdb remains unchecked. Germline lookup yields CDR1 MDHEN and CDR2 SYDVKM. This CDR3 has 15 amino acids. CDR3 amino acids: CASSRGLAGQETQYF.

The V call is TRBV12-3 or TRBV12-4, the J call TRBJ2-3. This CDR3 has 12 residues. The CDR3: CASSFRVDTQYF.

This sequence joins TRBV6-1 and TRBJ2-5. The CDR3 has 13 residues. The germline CDR1 and CDR2 sequences are MNHNS and SASEGT. CDR3 protein: CASSDAPQETQYF.

The chain employs TRBV7-2 and TRBJ2-1. Per germline, CDR1 SGHTA and CDR2 FQGNSA. The CDR3 loop spans 15 amino acids. CDR3: CASSATGSSYNEQFF.

This rearrangement joins TRBV7-2 to TRBJ1-1. This CDR3 comprises 11 residues. Germline V gene sequence: CDR1 SGHTA, CDR2 FQGNSA. CDR3 region: CASSFAGEAFF.

The V call is TRBV7-6, the J call TRBJ2-1. The CDR3 has 15 residues. Germline V gene data show CDR1 as SGHVS and CDR2 as FNYEAQ. CDR3 sequence reads: CASSLPTSSDNEQFF. The full variable domain, in which reference TRBV7-6 and TRBJ2-1 provide the parts outside the CDR3, is GAGVSQSPRYKVTKRGQDVALRCDPISGHVSLYWYRQALGQGPEFLTYFNYEAQQDKSGLPNDRFSAERPEGSISTLTIQRTEQRDSAMYRCASSLPTSSDNEQFFGPGTRLTVL.

The chain has TRBV7-2 and TRBJ2-7. This CDR3 has 12 amino acids. Germline V lookup: CDR1 SGHTA, CDR2 FQGNSA. The CDR3 is CASSLAWGEQYF.

J is TRBJ2-1 and V is TRBV7-3; the TCRdb D gene call, TRBD2, has no DNA to confirm it. Germline V CDR1 and CDR2: SGHTA, FQGTGA. The CDR3 has 17 amino acids. This CDR3 is CASSLGLAGGSYNEQFF.

V and J are TRBV28 and TRBJ2-2. Germline V gives CDR1 MDHEN, CDR2 SYDVKM. This CDR3 is built from 13 residues. This CDR3 reads CASRRWGTGELFF. The complete variable domain, with remaining parts taken from reference TRBV28 and TRBJ2-2, reads DVKVTQSSRYLVKRTGEKVFLECVQDMDHENMFWYRQDPGLGLRLIYFSYDVKMKEKGDIPEGYSVSREKKERFSLILESASTNQTSMYLCASRRWGTGELFFGEGSRLTVL.

The genes are TRBV4-3 and TRBJ2-1; TCRdb gives TRBD2 as the D gene, but with no DNA this cannot be confirmed. The CDR3 runs to 18 residues. Germline CDR1 is LGHNA and CDR2 is YSLEER. CDR3 region: CASSQELTGGPRDNEQFF.

This rearrangement joins TRBV7-3 to TRBJ2-6. The germline V gene has CDR1 SGHTA and CDR2 FQGTGA. The CDR3 has 15 residues. CDR3 protein: CASSLSSSGANVLTF.

This rearrangement joins TRBV9 to TRBJ2-5; checking the TCRdb D call of TRBD1 is not possible without DNA. This CDR3 comprises 14 residues. Germline V CDR1 and CDR2: SGDLS, YYNGEE. The CDR3 region is CASSVGDSQETQYF.